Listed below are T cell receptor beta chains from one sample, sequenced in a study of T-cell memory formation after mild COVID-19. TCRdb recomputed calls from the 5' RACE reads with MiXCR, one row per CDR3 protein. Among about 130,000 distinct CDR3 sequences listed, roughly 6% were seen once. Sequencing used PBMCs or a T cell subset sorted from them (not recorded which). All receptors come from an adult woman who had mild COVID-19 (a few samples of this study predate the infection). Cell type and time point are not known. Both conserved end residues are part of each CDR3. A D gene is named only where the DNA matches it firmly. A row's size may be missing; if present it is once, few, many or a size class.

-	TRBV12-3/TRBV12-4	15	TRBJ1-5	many	CASSLVGGGNQPQHF	TGTGCCAGCAGTTTGGTGGGTGGGGGCAATCAGCCCCAGCATTTT
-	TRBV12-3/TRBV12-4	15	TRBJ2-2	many	CASSSGVTHTGELFF	TGTGCCAGCAGTTCGGGGGTCACCCACACCGGGGAGCTGTTTTTT
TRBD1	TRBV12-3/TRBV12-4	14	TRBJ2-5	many	CASLATGGLETQYF	TGTGCCAGCCTGGCGACAGGGGGGCTGGAGACCCAGTACTTC
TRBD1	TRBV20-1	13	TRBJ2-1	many	CSAPLSGGNEQFF	TGCAGTGCCCCCTTATCAGGGGGCAATGAGCAGTTCTTC
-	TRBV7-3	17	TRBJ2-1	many	CASSLTEGLSSYNEQFF	TGTGCCAGCAGCTTAACGGAGGGCCTTAGCTCCTACAATGAGCAGTTCTTC
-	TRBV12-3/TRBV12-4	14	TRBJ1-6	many	CASSPDGENSPLHF	TGTGCCAGCAGCCCGGACGGGGAGAATTCACCCCTCCACTTT
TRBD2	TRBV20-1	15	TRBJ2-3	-	CSARDNSGSGDTQYF	TGCAGTGCTAGAGATAATAGCGGGAGTGGAGATACGCAGTATTTT
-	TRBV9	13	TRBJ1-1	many	CASAVRGGAEAFF	TGTGCCAGCGCAGTGAGGGGAGGTGCTGAAGCTTTCTTT
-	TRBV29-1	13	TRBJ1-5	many	CSVAGTGNQPQHF	TGCAGCGTGGCCGGCACTGGCAATCAGCCCCAGCATTTT
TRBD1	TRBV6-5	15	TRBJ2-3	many	CASKSAQGRTDTQYF	TGTGCCAGCAAATCCGCACAGGGGCGCACAGATACGCAGTATTTT
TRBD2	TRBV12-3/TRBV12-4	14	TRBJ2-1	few	CASRETSGPFRQFF	TGTGCCAGCAGAGAGACTAGCGGGCCCTTTCGGCAGTTCTTC
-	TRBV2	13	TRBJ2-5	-	CASSEVPGATQYF	TGTGCCAGCAGTGAGGTCCCGGGAGCGACCCAGTACTTC
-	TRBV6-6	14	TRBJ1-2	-	CASSYSQDGHGYTF	TGTGCCAGCAGTTACTCGCAGGACGGTCATGGCTACACCTTC
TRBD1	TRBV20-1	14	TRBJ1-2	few	CSASGQGANYGYTF	TGCAGTGCTAGCGGACAGGGGGCTAACTATGGCTACACCTTC
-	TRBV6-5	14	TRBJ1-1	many	CASRPHRANTEAFF	TGTGCCAGCAGGCCGCACCGGGCTAACACTGAAGCTTTCTTT
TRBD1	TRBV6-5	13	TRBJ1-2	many	CASSYQGANGYTF	TGTGCCAGCAGTTACCAGGGGGCTAATGGCTACACCTTC
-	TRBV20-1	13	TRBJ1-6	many	CSASRDPNSPLHF	TGCAGTGCTAGCCGGGATCCAAATTCACCCCTCCACTTT
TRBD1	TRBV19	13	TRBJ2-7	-	CASSRQGTAEQYF	TGTGCCAGTAGTAGACAGGGAACCGCCGAGCAGTACTTC
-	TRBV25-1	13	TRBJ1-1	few	CASSEGGSTEAFF	TGTGCCAGCAGTGAAGGGGGAAGCACTGAAGCTTTCTTT
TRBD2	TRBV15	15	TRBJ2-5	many	CATSRDRGGQETQYF	TGTGCCACCAGCAGAGACCGCGGGGGACAAGAGACCCAGTACTTC
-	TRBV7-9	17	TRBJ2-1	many	CASSQDSSSMGNNEQFF	TGTGCCAGCAGCCAGGACTCGAGTAGCATGGGAAACAATGAGCAGTTCTTC
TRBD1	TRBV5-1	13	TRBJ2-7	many	CASSLNRGSEQYF	TGCGCCAGCAGCTTGAACAGGGGCTCCGAGCAGTACTTC
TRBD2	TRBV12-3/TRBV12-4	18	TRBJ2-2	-	CASSLALVAGGPTGELFF	TGTGCCAGCAGCTTAGCCCTTGTAGCGGGAGGGCCGACCGGGGAGCTGTTTTTT
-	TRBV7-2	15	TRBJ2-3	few	CASSLATVQGDTQYF	TGTGCCAGCAGCTTAGCCACGGTCCAGGGGGATACGCAGTATTTT
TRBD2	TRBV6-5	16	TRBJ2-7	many	CASSYLIAGVVYEQYF	TGTGCCAGCAGTTACCTAATAGCGGGAGTCGTATACGAGCAGTACTTC
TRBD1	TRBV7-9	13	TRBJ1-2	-	CASSLETGVGYTF	TGTGCCAGCAGCTTAGAGACAGGGGTTGGCTACACCTTC
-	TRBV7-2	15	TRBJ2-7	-	CASSLGVSTGYEQYF	TGTGCCAGCAGCTTAGGGGTTAGCACAGGCTACGAGCAGTACTTC
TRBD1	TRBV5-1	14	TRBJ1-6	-	CASSSGTDYSPLHF	TGCGCCAGCAGCTCCGGGACAGATTATTCACCCCTCCACTTT
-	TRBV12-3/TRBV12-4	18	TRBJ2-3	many	CASSSRFSPEGRTDTQYF	TGTGCCAGCAGTTCTCGATTTTCCCCGGAAGGTCGTACAGATACGCAGTATTTT
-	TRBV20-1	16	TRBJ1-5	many	CSAREWNTASNQPQHF	TGCAGTGCTAGAGAATGGAACACGGCCAGCAATCAGCCCCAGCATTTT
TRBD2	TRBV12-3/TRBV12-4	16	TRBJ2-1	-	CASSFIGGTSYNEQFF	TGTGCCAGCAGTTTTATCGGGGGGACCTCCTACAATGAGCAGTTCTTC
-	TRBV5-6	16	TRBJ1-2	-	CASSLGLQSSNYGYTF	TGTGCCAGCAGCTTGGGACTACAGAGCTCTAACTATGGCTACACCTTC
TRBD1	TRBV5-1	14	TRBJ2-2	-	CASNRQGDTGELFF	TGCGCCAGCAATCGGCAGGGGGACACCGGGGAGCTGTTTTTT
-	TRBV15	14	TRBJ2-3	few	CATSREGGIDTQYF	TGTGCCACCAGCAGAGAAGGGGGGATAGATACGCAGTATTTT
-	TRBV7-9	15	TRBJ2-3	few	CASSLDGQSTDTQYF	TGTGCCAGCAGCTTAGACGGTCAGAGCACAGATACGCAGTATTTT
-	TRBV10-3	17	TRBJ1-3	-	CAISEALGVISGNTIYF	TGTGCCATCAGTGAGGCGTTAGGGGTAATCTCTGGAAACACCATATATTTT
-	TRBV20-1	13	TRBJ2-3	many	CSALGTSTDTQYF	TGCAGTGCTCTCGGGACTAGCACAGATACGCAGTATTTT
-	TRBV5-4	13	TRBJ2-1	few	CAAGTPAYNEQFF	TGTGCCGCCGGAACACCCGCATACAATGAGCAGTTCTTC
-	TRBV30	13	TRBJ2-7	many	CAWTNSGVREQYF	TGTGCCTGGACCAACAGTGGGGTTCGCGAGCAGTACTTC
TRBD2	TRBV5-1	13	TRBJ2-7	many	CASRREGGYEQYF	TGCGCCAGCCGGCGGGAGGGAGGGTACGAGCAGTACTTC
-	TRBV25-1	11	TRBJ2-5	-	CAIQGGETQYF	TGTGCCATTCAGGGGGGGGAGACCCAGTACTTC
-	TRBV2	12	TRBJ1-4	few	CASRGALGKLFF	TGTGCCAGCAGGGGGGCCCTTGGGAAACTGTTTTTT